These T cell receptor beta chains were read from a single sample in a study of Ad26.COV2.S vaccination and SARS-CoV-2 variants. Assay: immunoSEQ multiplex PCR; the TCRdb copy retains only in-frame clones and omits some. The top ten clones hold 1.5% to 2.5% of a sample with some 300,000 clones, about 86% of them seen once. The material was peripheral blood, obtained in a trial of Ad26.COV2.S vaccine versus placebo. Source of these receptors: a person aged 18-65 years who received the Ad26.COV2.S COVID-19 vaccine or a placebo. CDR3s include the opening cysteine and the closing phenylalanine or tryptophan. D genes are given only for firm matches. Size values are once, few and many counts, or a class for expanded clones, and some rows have none.

clone_size: .; v_call: TRBV6-1; j_call: TRBJ1-5; d_call: .; cdr3_aa: CASSEQQAGGPQHF; cdr3_nt: TGTGCCAGCAGTGAACAGCAGGCCGGTGGGCCCCAGCATTTT
clone_size: .; v_call: TRBV7-6; j_call: TRBJ2-3; d_call: .; cdr3_aa: CASSLGGRGSADTQYF; cdr3_nt: TGTGCCAGCAGCTTAGGTGGGCGGGGTAGCGCAGATACGCAGTATTTT
clone_size: .; v_call: TRBV7-3; j_call: TRBJ1-5; d_call: .; cdr3_aa: CASSLKGRRTLNQPQHF; cdr3_nt: TGTGCCAGCAGCTTAAAAGGCCGCAGGACCCTCAATCAGCCCCAGCATTTT
clone_size: once; v_call: TRBV13; j_call: TRBJ2-5; d_call: .; cdr3_aa: CASSLVGETQYF; cdr3_nt: TGTGCCAGCAGCTTAGTGGGAGAGACCCAGTACTTC
clone_size: .; v_call: TRBV3-1/TRBV3-2; j_call: TRBJ1-1; d_call: .; cdr3_aa: CASSQTPKGNTEAFF; cdr3_nt: TGTGCCAGCAGCCAAACCCCGAAGGGTAACACTGAAGCTTTCTTT
clone_size: few; v_call: TRBV6-6; j_call: TRBJ1-5; d_call: .; cdr3_aa: CASSLQDYSNQPQHF; cdr3_nt: TGTGCCAGCAGTTTACAGGATTATAGCAATCAGCCCCAGCATTTT
clone_size: .; v_call: TRBV6-6; j_call: TRBJ1-5; d_call: .; cdr3_aa: CASSYTGESYQPQHF; cdr3_nt: TGTGCCAGCAGTTACACGGGGGAGTCCTATCAGCCCCAGCATTTT
clone_size: .; v_call: TRBV10-3; j_call: TRBJ1-1; d_call: .; cdr3_aa: CASREDTTEAFF; cdr3_nt: TGTGCCAGCAGGGAGGATACCACTGAAGCTTTCTTT
clone_size: .; v_call: TRBV5-4; j_call: TRBJ1-2; d_call: .; cdr3_aa: CASTLPGSGRGYTF; cdr3_nt: TGTGCCAGCACCCTTCCAGGGAGCGGACGTGGCTACACCTTC
clone_size: .; v_call: TRBV5-6; j_call: TRBJ2-1; d_call: .; cdr3_aa: CASSPNLQLNEQFF; cdr3_nt: TGTGCCAGCAGCCCCAATCTCCAGCTTAATGAGCAGTTCTTC
clone_size: .; v_call: TRBV7-9; j_call: TRBJ1-5; d_call: .; cdr3_aa: CASSRLRDPSSNQPQHF; cdr3_nt: TGTGCCAGCAGCCGACTCAGGGATCCCTCTAGCAATCAGCCCCAGCATTTT
clone_size: .; v_call: TRBV6-5; j_call: TRBJ2-5; d_call: .; cdr3_aa: CASTKGQRQETQYF; cdr3_nt: TGTGCCAGCACTAAGGGACAACGCCAAGAGACCCAGTACTTC
clone_size: .; v_call: TRBV19; j_call: TRBJ2-7; d_call: TRBD2; cdr3_aa: CASSPQGRTSGGDRLGGVYEQYF; cdr3_nt: TGTGCCAGTAGTCCCCAAGGTCGGACTAGCGGGGGCGACCGTCTCGGTGGGGTCTACGAGCAGTACTTC
clone_size: .; v_call: TRBV6-4; j_call: TRBJ2-7; d_call: .; cdr3_aa: CASRTLHTGTVSSYEQYF; cdr3_nt: TGTGCCAGCAGGACCCTTCACACCGGGACCGTAAGCTCCTACGAGCAGTACTTC
clone_size: .; v_call: TRBV6-2/TRBV6-3; j_call: TRBJ1-3; d_call: .; cdr3_aa: CASSYSGPRDPGNTIYF; cdr3_nt: TGTGCCAGCAGTTACTCGGGTCCCAGGGATCCTGGAAACACCATATATTTT
clone_size: .; v_call: TRBV7-2; j_call: TRBJ2-3; d_call: TRBD2; cdr3_aa: CASSSGLAGVFTDTQYF; cdr3_nt: TGTGCCAGCAGCTCAGGACTAGCGGGGGTGTTCACAGATACGCAGTATTTT
clone_size: .; v_call: TRBV10-3; j_call: TRBJ2-1; d_call: .; cdr3_aa: CAISEADEQFF; cdr3_nt: TGTGCCATCAGTGAGGCGGATGAGCAGTTCTTC
clone_size: .; v_call: TRBV4-1; j_call: TRBJ1-2; d_call: .; cdr3_aa: CASSQDTAWNYGYTF; cdr3_nt: TGCGCCAGCAGCCAAGACACAGCCTGGAACTATGGCTACACCTTC
clone_size: .; v_call: TRBV2; j_call: TRBJ1-1; d_call: TRBD1; cdr3_aa: CASTTGAAEAFF; cdr3_nt: TGTGCCAGCACTACAGGGGCCGCTGAAGCTTTCTTT
clone_size: once; v_call: TRBV9; j_call: TRBJ2-3; d_call: TRBD2; cdr3_aa: CASNRGGLAGPDTQYF; cdr3_nt: TGTGCCAGCAACAGAGGAGGGCTAGCGGGCCCAGATACGCAGTATTTT
clone_size: .; v_call: TRBV5-1; j_call: TRBJ1-4; d_call: .; cdr3_aa: CASSPGHINEKLFF; cdr3_nt: TGCGCCAGCAGCCCGGGACACATTAATGAAAAACTGTTTTTT
clone_size: .; v_call: TRBV14; j_call: TRBJ2-7; d_call: TRBD1; cdr3_aa: CASSPSPGTGPLYEQYF; cdr3_nt: TGTGCCAGCAGCCCTTCCCCCGGGACAGGGCCCCTCTACGAGCAGTACTTC
clone_size: few; v_call: TRBV5-1; j_call: TRBJ1-6; d_call: .; cdr3_aa: CASSLDWGEGSPLHF; cdr3_nt: TGCGCCAGCAGCTTGGATTGGGGTGAGGGTTCACCCCTCCACTTT
clone_size: .; v_call: TRBV5-1; j_call: TRBJ1-2; d_call: .; cdr3_aa: CARSEGRGGANYGYTF; cdr3_nt: TGCGCCCGCAGCGAGGGCCGGGGGGGGGCTAACTATGGCTACACCTTC
clone_size: .; v_call: TRBV6-5; j_call: TRBJ1-2; d_call: TRBD1; cdr3_aa: CASSPPAGGAFGYTF; cdr3_nt: TGTGCCAGCAGCCCCCCCGCAGGGGGCGCGTTTGGCTACACCTTC
clone_size: .; v_call: TRBV28; j_call: TRBJ1-1; d_call: .; cdr3_aa: CASSFSGHTEAFF; cdr3_nt: TGTGCCAGCAGTTTTTCGGGACACACTGAAGCTTTCTTT
clone_size: once; v_call: TRBV6-6; j_call: TRBJ2-7; d_call: .; cdr3_aa: CASSYGISYEQYF; cdr3_nt: TGTGCCAGCAGTTATGGGATTTCCTACGAGCAGTACTTC
clone_size: once; v_call: TRBV5-1; j_call: TRBJ1-1; d_call: .; cdr3_aa: CASSVMGGRTEAFF; cdr3_nt: TGCGCCAGCAGCGTCATGGGGGGGAGAACTGAAGCTTTCTTT
clone_size: .; v_call: TRBV15; j_call: TRBJ1-1; d_call: .; cdr3_aa: CATTRDLNTEAFF; cdr3_nt: TGTGCCACTACCCGGGACTTGAACACTGAAGCTTTCTTT
clone_size: .; v_call: TRBV6-2/TRBV6-3; j_call: TRBJ1-1; d_call: .; cdr3_aa: CASSYSMQLGMNTEAFF; cdr3_nt: TGTGCCAGCAGTTACTCGATGCAGCTCGGGATGAACACTGAAGCTTTCTTT
clone_size: .; v_call: TRBV27; j_call: TRBJ2-1; d_call: .; cdr3_aa: CASSLSAGGGVWDNEQFF; cdr3_nt: TGTGCCAGCAGTTTATCGGCCGGGGGTGGGGTTTGGGACAATGAGCAGTTCTTC
clone_size: .; v_call: TRBV18; j_call: TRBJ2-2; d_call: .; cdr3_aa: CASSPGVGNTGELFF; cdr3_nt: TGTGCCAGCTCACCAGGAGTAGGGAACACCGGGGAGCTGTTTTTT
clone_size: .; v_call: TRBV6-5; j_call: TRBJ1-4; d_call: .; cdr3_aa: CASSYGIRREKLFF; cdr3_nt: TGTGCCAGCAGTTACGGTATAAGAAGGGAAAAACTGTTTTTT
clone_size: few; v_call: TRBV19; j_call: TRBJ1-1; d_call: .; cdr3_aa: CASTAPQLGGTEAFF; cdr3_nt: TGTGCCAGTACCGCACCACAACTAGGAGGCACTGAAGCTTTCTTT
clone_size: .; v_call: TRBV19; j_call: TRBJ1-5; d_call: TRBD1; cdr3_aa: CASSGVGRDRSNQPQHF; cdr3_nt: TGTGCCAGTAGTGGTGTGGGACGGGACAGAAGCAATCAGCCCCAGCATTTT
clone_size: .; v_call: TRBV19; j_call: TRBJ2-4; d_call: .; cdr3_aa: CATSTGFQAKNIQYF; cdr3_nt: TGTGCCACCTCCACAGGGTTCCAAGCCAAAAACATTCAGTACTTC
clone_size: .; v_call: TRBV5-4; j_call: TRBJ1-2; d_call: .; cdr3_aa: CASSLVGNGYTF; cdr3_nt: TGTGCCAGCAGCTTGGTGGGTAATGGCTACACCTTC
clone_size: .; v_call: TRBV5-1; j_call: TRBJ1-6; d_call: TRBD1; cdr3_aa: CASSKDRNSPLHF; cdr3_nt: TGCGCCAGCAGCAAGGACAGGAATTCACCCCTCCACTTT
clone_size: .; v_call: TRBV30; j_call: TRBJ2-1; d_call: TRBD2; cdr3_aa: CAWSVGASGGGEQFF; cdr3_nt: TGTGCCTGGAGTGTAGGGGCTAGCGGGGGCGGTGAGCAGTTCTTC
clone_size: .; v_call: TRBV18; j_call: TRBJ1-6; d_call: TRBD1; cdr3_aa: CASSQDRDNSPLHF; cdr3_nt: TGTGCCAGCTCGCAGGACAGGGATAATTCACCCCTCCACTTT
clone_size: .; v_call: TRBV30; j_call: TRBJ1-5; d_call: .; cdr3_aa: CAWSHPYPISLPARLQGNQPQHF; cdr3_nt: TGTGCCTGGAGTCATCCTTACCCCATTAGCTTACCTGCTAGGCTTCAAGGCAATCAGCCCCAGCATTTT
clone_size: .; v_call: TRBV15; j_call: TRBJ1-1; d_call: .; cdr3_aa: CATSRDRTVTEAFF; cdr3_nt: TGTGCCACCAGCAGAGATAGAACGGTCACTGAAGCTTTCTTT
clone_size: .; v_call: TRBV3-1/TRBV3-2; j_call: TRBJ2-1; d_call: .; cdr3_aa: CASSQGVVNSYNEQFF; cdr3_nt: TGTGCCAGCAGCCAGGGAGTGGTGAACTCCTACAATGAGCAGTTCTTC
clone_size: .; v_call: TRBV5-7; j_call: TRBJ2-5; d_call: .; cdr3_aa: CASSLGAGSETQYF; cdr3_nt: TGTGCCAGCAGCCTCGGGGCGGGGTCAGAGACCCAGTACTTC
clone_size: .; v_call: TRBV5-1; j_call: TRBJ1-4; d_call: .; cdr3_aa: CASSLGGYNEKLFF; cdr3_nt: TGCGCCAGCAGCTTGGGCGGGTATAATGAAAAACTGTTTTTT
clone_size: .; v_call: TRBV5-1; j_call: TRBJ1-2; d_call: .; cdr3_aa: CASSPGGGGGDYYGYTF; cdr3_nt: TGCGCCAGCAGCCCAGGAGGGGGAGGGGGAGACTACTATGGCTACACCTTC
clone_size: once; v_call: TRBV6-5; j_call: TRBJ1-6; d_call: TRBD1; cdr3_aa: CASSFDRGHSPLHF; cdr3_nt: TGTGCCAGCAGTTTTGACAGGGGGCATTCACCCCTCCACTTT
clone_size: few; v_call: TRBV21-1; j_call: TRBJ1-2; d_call: .; cdr3_aa: CASSFPPGTGGGYTF; cdr3_nt: TGTGCCAGCAGCTTTCCCCCCGGGACAGGGGGTGGCTACACCTTC
clone_size: .; v_call: TRBV24-1; j_call: TRBJ2-1; d_call: .; cdr3_aa: CATSDLLGSEQFF; cdr3_nt: TGTGCCACCAGTGATTTGCTCGGCTCCGAGCAGTTCTTC
clone_size: .; v_call: TRBV7-9; j_call: TRBJ2-7; d_call: TRBD1; cdr3_aa: CASSPRDTQGTAYEQYF; cdr3_nt: TGTGCCAGCAGCCCCCGGGACACCCAAGGGACAGCCTACGAGCAGTACTTC
clone_size: .; v_call: TRBV14; j_call: TRBJ1-2; d_call: TRBD1; cdr3_aa: CASSPTGPLYYGYTF; cdr3_nt: TGTGCCAGCAGCCCGACAGGGCCTCTCTACTATGGCTACACCTTC
clone_size: .; v_call: TRBV4-1; j_call: TRBJ1-3; d_call: TRBD1; cdr3_aa: CASSQDTSGQGSRNTIYF; cdr3_nt: TGCGCCAGCAGCCAAGATACCTCGGGACAGGGAAGCCGAAACACCATATATTTT
clone_size: .; v_call: TRBV21-1; j_call: TRBJ1-5; d_call: .; cdr3_aa: CASSPRTGGGQPQHF; cdr3_nt: TGTGCCAGCAGCCCCAGGACAGGTGGCGGCCAGCCCCAGCATTTT